This entry concerns a single TCR beta chain. V lost 2 bases and J 2 bases, leaving 5 bases between the germline ends. CDR3 length equals 13 residues. Germline CDR1 and CDR2: SGHVS and FNYEAQ. The data are from a study of cytomegalovirus exposure and HLA in healthy donors. Primers: 60 Vbeta forward and 13 Jbeta reverse. Original processing methods: Among the unique TCR beta chains that a later analysis counted, 80 million to 100 million in all, 10 million to 11 million were shared. Libraries were prepared by immunoSEQ multiplex PCR; TCRdb keeps only in-frame clonotypes and omits some of them. V and J calls and clone size are copied from that table; D and trimming were computed from the DNA. The record lists about 42,000 clones, of which the ten most abundant hold less than 1.5%.

The TCR was taken from a young man in good health and CMV-seronegative. The rearrangement joins TRBV7-6 to TRBJ2-3; D not resolved. The sample taken for sequencing was PBMCs. The CDR3 region is CASSLTYTDTQYF. For the CDR3, the DNA is TGTGCCAGCAGCTTAACCTACACAGATACGCAGTATTTT.